The sequence of this T cell receptor beta chain was determined in a study of prognosis after radiotherapy for stage I lung cancer (dated by TCRdb to about 2021). Looking at the study overall: Around 18 stage I NSCLC patients were enrolled in Nanjing, China, between early 2018 and January 2019. A few patients had oligometastatic NSCLC after their primary tumor was surgically resected, and 12 to 15 patients had newly diagnosed primary stage I lung tumors. Every patient was deemed medically inoperable, roughly twelve because of comorbidities and over 5 because they refused surgery. The cohort comprised 13 men and several women with a median age of roughly 75 years, ranging from roughly 50 to 85 years. Under 15 patients had adenocarcinoma and several had squamous cell carcinoma as the tumor histology. SBRT was delivered in 3 to 5 fractions with a biologically effective dose of at least 100 Gy, and image-guided IMRT or VMAT was used for delivery. SBRT was not combined with any concurrent therapy in any patient. After SBRT, distant metastases developed in about 20% of the 19 patients at a median of 7 months, while the remaining 15 patients had no significant progression. The study profiled peripheral blood TCR beta repertoires from stage I NSCLC patients before and after stereotactic body radiotherapy and related them to distant failure. A total of around 40 blood samples from approximately 19 patients were sequenced, with one sample obtained before and one obtained after SBRT for each patient.

The TCR beta CDR3 region was amplified from genomic DNA by two rounds of multiplex PCR. In the first PCR round, primers specific to each TRBV and TRBJ gene were used, and the primer sequences were filed in Chinese patent CN105087789A. Universal primers were used in the second PCR round. The Roche High Pure PCR Template Preparation Kit was used to extract genomic DNA from frozen PBMCs. Libraries were sequenced paired-end with 151 bp reads on an Illumina HiSeq 3000. In the original analysis: CutAdapt was used to remove raw reads lacking the multiplex PCR primer sequences. High-quality paired reads were merged into contigs with PEAR. By aligning each contig to reference sequences, MiXCR assigned the TRB V, D and J gene segments to that contig. To remove sequencing errors, CDR3 sequences were clustered according to base quality and sequence similarity. Shannon entropy normalized by the natural log of productive TCR sequence number was used as the measure of diversity. Clonality was computed as one minus the ratio of Shannon entropy to the natural log of the number of unique clonotypes. The Youden index of ROC curves was used to select progression-free survival cut-offs for repertoire metrics, and analyses were performed in R 3.5.3. The public reads were quality trimmed at Q25 with fastp and then assembled into clones with MiXCR by TCRdb, keeping productive beta chains. Entries are consolidated by CDR3 protein sequence, retaining the most common genes and DNA. TCRdb, not the authors, supplied the V and J calls. This sample lists about 35,000 distinct CDR3 sequences; approximately 36% were detected once. The ten largest clones take up roughly 15% of the sample.

A note on this clonotype: The antigen it binds to is not known. This likely came from a read error, as a far larger clone is one base away.

No patient had a history of other malignancies or prior chemotherapy or radiotherapy, and all had node-negative disease on CT and PET/CT. At each of two time points, about 6 milliliters of peripheral venous blood were collected into EDTA tubes. PBMCs were isolated by Ficoll-Paque Plus density-gradient centrifugation. Samples were stored at -80°C immediately after collection until analysis. CDR1 is given as MNHEY and CDR2 as SVGEGT, both from the germline V gene. The CDR3 has 13 amino acids, counting the end cysteine and phenylalanine. Left in the record is the CDR3 DNA by itself, 39 bases read in frame from the first base. For this chain, trimming is 6 bases at the V end and 4 bases at the J end, and the number of junction bases without a gene match is 3. The study at large found these results: Unique TCR clone counts fell after SBRT (median 10,088 before versus several thousand after; Wilcoxon paired P=0.011). Differences in TRBV and TRBJ usage frequencies by metastasis status were reportedly observed in two V genes at baseline and in ten or so V and two J genes after SBRT. The study was limited by its small cohort and short follow-up, and the findings require independent validation. Post-SBRT Shannon entropy and its change from baseline were lower in patients who developed distant metastases; baseline Shannon entropy was not associated with metastases. No adjustment for multiple comparisons was applied to any of the reported P values. No determination of tumor specificity was made for expanded TCR clones.

This TCR was sampled from a donor over 45 with non-small cell lung cancer. The source material was PBMCs, sampled before or after stereotactic body radiation therapy (not recorded which). This sequence uses TRBV6-2 or TRBV6-3 and TRBJ2-3, and 8 bases in between align with TRBD1. The bases are TGTGCCAGCAGACAGGGGGATTCAGATACGCAGTATTTT. Translation gives CASRQGDSDTQYF.